This is a list of T cell receptor beta chains from one sample in a study of shared clonotypes between healthy human individuals. Data came from immunoSEQ multiplex PCR; TCRdb stores just in-frame clones and leaves some out. Among around 2,000,000 clones listed, roughly 95% were seen once. Sequencing was carried out using naive CD4+ T cells sorted from blood. These receptor sequences come from a man between 18 and 29 years old in good health. The CDR3 runs from the conserved cysteine through the conserved F or W. Each record gives: clone size, J gene, V gene, CDR3 protein. Some rows mark clone size as missing; the rest say once, few, many or name a class of expanded clone.

.,TRBJ1-3,TRBV15,CATSARTGGGNTIYF
.,TRBJ2-7,TRBV15,CATSRFSGGSYEQYF
.,TRBJ2-5,TRBV10-2,CASSEFGGIGETQYF
.,TRBJ2-7,TRBV10-2,CASSRGGDYEQYF
.,TRBJ2-7,TRBV9,CASSVSEGYEQYF
.,TRBJ1-5,TRBV30,CAWRQQGSNQPQHF
once,TRBJ1-6,TRBV6-5,CASSFGTVPSPLHF
.,TRBJ1-1,TRBV7-9,CASSLQGRDTEAFF
.,TRBJ2-2,TRBV28,CASRTGGLAGELFF
once,TRBJ2-5,TRBV5-4,CASSPGGRNQETQYF
.,TRBJ2-1,TRBV18,CASSPPGTSGNEQFF
once,TRBJ2-5,TRBV6-1,CASSGVPAETQYF
.,TRBJ2-4,TRBV6-1,CASSVTYPSWTKNIQYF
.,TRBJ2-7,TRBV5-1,CASRLSGTRPSYEQYF
.,TRBJ2-5,TRBV4-3,CASSQNSNAGGETQYF
.,TRBJ1-2,TRBV28,CASRDSGRYGYTF
.,TRBJ2-7,TRBV28,CASSLFPSYEQYF
.,TRBJ2-7,TRBV6-6,CASSNLHGGGPEQYF
.,TRBJ1-5,TRBV5-1,CASSLGTGSNQPQHF
.,TRBJ2-7,TRBV18,CASSPPGPTVHEQYF
.,TRBJ2-7,TRBV6-5,CASSRRGQRDDEQYF
.,TRBJ2-7,TRBV5-1,CASSLEGTSHLEQYF
.,TRBJ1-1,TRBV29-1,CSTQVVLNTEAFF
.,TRBJ2-7,TRBV7-3,CASSRDRGNSEQYF
.,TRBJ2-7,TRBV4-3,CASSQPGTSGSPAEQYF
.,TRBJ2-7,TRBV11-2,CASSLLYRASGEQYF
.,TRBJ1-1,TRBV4-2,CASSQGQPTLNTEAFF
.,TRBJ2-2,TRBV12-1,CASSLRAGSPTGELFF
.,TRBJ2-7,TRBV5-1,CASSNPTSGATYSYEQYF
.,TRBJ1-2,TRBV10-1,CASSVRGRNYGYTF
.,TRBJ2-7,TRBV15,CATSRVSGGADEQYF
.,TRBJ2-7,TRBV28,CASSYPRGQRGGGLWEQYF
.,TRBJ2-5,TRBV18,CASSPQVGRETQYF
.,TRBJ1-6,TRBV4-1,CASSQPDRSYNSPLHF
.,TRBJ1-2,TRBV7-2,CASSFVVYGYTF
.,TRBJ1-6,TRBV30,CAWNRVFNSPLHF
.,TRBJ1-5,TRBV5-8,CASSFWSSNQPQHF
.,TRBJ1-1,TRBV2,CASSGHPRTGGGTEAFF
.,TRBJ2-1,TRBV4-3,CASSQGINEQFF
.,TRBJ1-2,TRBV6-5,CASSSLDREIQGYTF
.,TRBJ1-1,TRBV6-1,CASIPTGGYTEAFF
.,TRBJ1-2,TRBV9,CASSVDPLWGYTF
.,TRBJ1-2,TRBV5-1,CASSTGTAFFYGYTF
once,TRBJ2-7,TRBV29-1,CSVVDMQGLHEQYF
.,TRBJ2-1,TRBV12-5,CASIGASGSWNEQFF
.,TRBJ2-2,TRBV4-1,CASSQWTQNTGELFF